The text below deals with one T cell receptor (beta chain). The target antigen is unknown. Germline loops: CDR1 MNHEY, CDR2 SVGAGI. V gave up 6 bases and J gave up 6 bases, with 12 bases separating them. The CDR3 consists of 13 residues. This sample is drawn from a study of post-analysis software for immune sequencing data. Findings and caveats of the study: With TRBV5-6, TRBV5-1 and TRBV20-1 included, about 5 TRBV segments were more frequent in patients than in controls.

Unique-molecular-identifier-tagged TCR beta cDNA libraries were used. TCRdb called the PCR reads again in MiXCR, with one record for every CDR3 protein. This table holds 820,000 or so distinct CDR3 sequences, 53% found once. The chain uses TRBV6-5 and TRBJ2-1; D is unclear. The clonotype was recovered from a girl between 10 and 17 years old with multiple sclerosis. The sample taken for sequencing was blood. The CDR3 region is CASSLPPRNEQFF. In DNA form, the CDR3 reads TGTGCCAGCAGCCTACCCCCCCGCAATGAGCAGTTCTTC.